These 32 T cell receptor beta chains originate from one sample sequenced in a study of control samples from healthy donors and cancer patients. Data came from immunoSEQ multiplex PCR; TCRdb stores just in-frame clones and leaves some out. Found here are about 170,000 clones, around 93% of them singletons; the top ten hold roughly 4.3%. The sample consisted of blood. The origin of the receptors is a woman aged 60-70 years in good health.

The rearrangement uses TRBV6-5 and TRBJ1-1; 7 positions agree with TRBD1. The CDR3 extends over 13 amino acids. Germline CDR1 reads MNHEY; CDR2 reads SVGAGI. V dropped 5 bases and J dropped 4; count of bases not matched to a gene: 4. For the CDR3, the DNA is TGTGCCAGCAGTAAGCAGGGGGGCACTGAAGCTTTCTTT. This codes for CASSKQGGTEAFF.

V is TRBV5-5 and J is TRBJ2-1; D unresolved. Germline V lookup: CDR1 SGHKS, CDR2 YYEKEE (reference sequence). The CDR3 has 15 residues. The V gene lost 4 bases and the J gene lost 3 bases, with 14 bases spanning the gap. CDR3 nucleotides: TGTGCCAGCAGCGTACCGGGCTGGAGCTACAATGAGCAGTTCTTC. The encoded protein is CASSVPGWSYNEQFF.

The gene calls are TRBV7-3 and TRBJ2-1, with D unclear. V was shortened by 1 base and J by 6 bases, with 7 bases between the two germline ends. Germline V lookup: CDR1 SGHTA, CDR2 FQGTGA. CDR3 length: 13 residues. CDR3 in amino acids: CASSLNSANEQFF. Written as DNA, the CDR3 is TGTGCCAGCAGCTTAAATTCGGCCAATGAGCAGTTCTTC.

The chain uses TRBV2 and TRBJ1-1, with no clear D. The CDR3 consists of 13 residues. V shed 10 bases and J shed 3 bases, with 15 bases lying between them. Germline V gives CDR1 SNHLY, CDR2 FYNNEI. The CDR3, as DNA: TGTGCCACGCAAGAGTTGGTCGACACTGAAGCTTTCTTT. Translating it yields CATQELVDTEAFF.

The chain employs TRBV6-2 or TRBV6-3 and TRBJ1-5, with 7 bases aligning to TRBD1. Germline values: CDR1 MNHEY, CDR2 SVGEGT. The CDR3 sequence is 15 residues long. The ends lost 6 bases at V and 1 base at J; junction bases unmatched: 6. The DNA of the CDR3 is TGTGCCAGCAGCTCGGGACAGATGAGCAATCAGCCCCAGCATTTT. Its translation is CASSSGQMSNQPQHF.

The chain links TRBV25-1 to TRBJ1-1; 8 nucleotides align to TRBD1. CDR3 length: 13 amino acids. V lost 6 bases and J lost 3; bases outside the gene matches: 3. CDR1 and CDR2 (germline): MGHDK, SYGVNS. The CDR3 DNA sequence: TGTGCCAGCAGCAGGGGGCTTGACACTGAAGCTTTCTTT. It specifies CASSRGLDTEAFF.

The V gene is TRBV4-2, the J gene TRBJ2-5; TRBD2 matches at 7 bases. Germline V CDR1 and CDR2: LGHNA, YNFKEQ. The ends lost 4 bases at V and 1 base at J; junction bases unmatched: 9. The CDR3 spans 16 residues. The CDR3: CASSLGSGAFQETQYF. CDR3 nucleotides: TGTGCCAGCAGCCTGGGGAGCGGGGCGTTCCAAGAGACCCAGTACTTC.

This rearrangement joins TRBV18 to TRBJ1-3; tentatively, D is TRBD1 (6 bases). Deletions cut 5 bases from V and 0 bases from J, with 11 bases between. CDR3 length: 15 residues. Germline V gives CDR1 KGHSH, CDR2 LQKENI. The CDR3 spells CASSNGQYSGNTIYF. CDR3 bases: TGTGCCAGCTCAAATGGACAGTACTCTGGAAACACCATATATTTT.

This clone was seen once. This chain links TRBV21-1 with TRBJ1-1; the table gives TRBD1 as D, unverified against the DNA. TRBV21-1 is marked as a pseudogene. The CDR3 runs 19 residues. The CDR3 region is CASSKKSPDRGRMNTEAFF. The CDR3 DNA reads TGTGCCAGCAGCAAAAAAAGCCCGGACAGGGGGAGGATGAACACTGAAGCTTTCTTT.

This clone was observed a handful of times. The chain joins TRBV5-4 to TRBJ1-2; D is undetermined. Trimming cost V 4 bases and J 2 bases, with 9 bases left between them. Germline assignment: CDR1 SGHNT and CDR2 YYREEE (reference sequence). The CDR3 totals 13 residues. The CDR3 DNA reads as TGTGCCAGCAGCCCGGTTGCGAACTATGGCTACACCTTC. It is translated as CASSPVANYGYTF.

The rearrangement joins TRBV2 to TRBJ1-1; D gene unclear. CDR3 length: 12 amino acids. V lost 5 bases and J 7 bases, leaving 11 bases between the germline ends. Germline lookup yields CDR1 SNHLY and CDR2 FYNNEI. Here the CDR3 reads CASSLDAGEAFF. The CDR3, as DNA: TGTGCCAGCAGTTTGGATGCGGGTGAAGCTTTCTTT.

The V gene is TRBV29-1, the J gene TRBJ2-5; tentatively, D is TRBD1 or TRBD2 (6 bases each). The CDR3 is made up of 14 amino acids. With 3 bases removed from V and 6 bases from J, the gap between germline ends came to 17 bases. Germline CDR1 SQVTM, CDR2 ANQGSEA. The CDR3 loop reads CSVDGARRGQTQYF. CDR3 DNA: TGCAGCGTTGACGGCGCTCGACGGGGGCAGACCCAGTACTTC.

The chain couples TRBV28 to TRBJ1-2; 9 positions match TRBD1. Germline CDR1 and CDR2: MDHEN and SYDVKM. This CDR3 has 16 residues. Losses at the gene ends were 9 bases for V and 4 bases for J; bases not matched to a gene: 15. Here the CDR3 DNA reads TGTGCCAGTTCTCCCATCTGGGGACAGGGAGTCTATGGCTACACCTTC. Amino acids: CASSPIWGQGVYGYTF.

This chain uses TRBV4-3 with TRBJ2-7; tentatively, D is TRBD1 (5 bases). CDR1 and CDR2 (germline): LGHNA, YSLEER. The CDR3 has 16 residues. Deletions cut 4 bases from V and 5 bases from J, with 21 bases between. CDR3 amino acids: CASSPDRKTGPNEQYF. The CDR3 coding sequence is TGCGCCAGCAGCCCAGACAGAAAGACGGGTCCTAACGAGCAGTACTTC.

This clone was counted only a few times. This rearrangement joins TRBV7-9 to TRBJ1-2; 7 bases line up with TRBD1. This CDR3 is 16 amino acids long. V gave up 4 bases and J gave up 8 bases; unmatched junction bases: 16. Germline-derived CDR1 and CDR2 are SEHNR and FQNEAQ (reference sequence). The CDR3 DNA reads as TGTGCCAGCAGCTCCGACGGACAGGCTTTTTTGGGAGGCTACACCTTC. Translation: CASSSDGQAFLGGYTF.

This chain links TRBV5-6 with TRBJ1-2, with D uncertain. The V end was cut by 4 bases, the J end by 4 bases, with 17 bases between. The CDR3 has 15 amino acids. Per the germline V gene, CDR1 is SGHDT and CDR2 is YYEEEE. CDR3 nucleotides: TGTGCCAGCAGCCGGATTGAGACCGTACTCTATGGCTACACCTTC. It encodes CASSRIETVLYGYTF.

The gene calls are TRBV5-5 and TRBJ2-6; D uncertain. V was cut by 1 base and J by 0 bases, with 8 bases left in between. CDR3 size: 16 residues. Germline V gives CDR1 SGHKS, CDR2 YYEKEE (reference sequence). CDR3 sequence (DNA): TGTGCCAGCAGCTTGAGACTTTTCTCTGGGGCCAACGTCCTGACTTTC. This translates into CASSLRLFSGANVLTF.

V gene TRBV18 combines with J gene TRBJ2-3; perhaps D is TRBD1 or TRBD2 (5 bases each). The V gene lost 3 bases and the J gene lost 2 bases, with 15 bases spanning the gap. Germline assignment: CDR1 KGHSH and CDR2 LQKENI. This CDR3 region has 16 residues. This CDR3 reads CASSPGPHYHTDTQYF. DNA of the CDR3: TGTGCCAGCTCACCGGGACCTCATTACCACACAGATACGCAGTATTTT.

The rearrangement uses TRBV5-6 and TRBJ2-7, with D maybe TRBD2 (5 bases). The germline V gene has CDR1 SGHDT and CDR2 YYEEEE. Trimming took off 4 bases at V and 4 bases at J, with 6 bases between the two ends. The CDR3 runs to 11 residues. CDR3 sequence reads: CASSEGYEQYF. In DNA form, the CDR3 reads TGTGCCAGCAGCGAGGGATACGAGCAGTACTTC.

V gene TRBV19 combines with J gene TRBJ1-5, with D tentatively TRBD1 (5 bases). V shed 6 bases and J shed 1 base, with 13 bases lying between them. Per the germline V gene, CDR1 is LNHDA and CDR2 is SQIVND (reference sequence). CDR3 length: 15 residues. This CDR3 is CASRSFGGSNQPQHF. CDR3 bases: TGTGCCAGTAGGAGTTTCGGGGGGAGCAATCAGCCCCAGCATTTT.

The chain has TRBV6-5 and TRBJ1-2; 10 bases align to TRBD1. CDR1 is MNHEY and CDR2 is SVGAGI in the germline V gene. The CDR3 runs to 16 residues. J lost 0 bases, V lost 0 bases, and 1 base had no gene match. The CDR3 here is CASSYSTGGTNYGYTF. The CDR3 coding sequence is TGTGCCAGCAGTTACTCGACAGGGGGCACTAACTATGGCTACACCTTC.

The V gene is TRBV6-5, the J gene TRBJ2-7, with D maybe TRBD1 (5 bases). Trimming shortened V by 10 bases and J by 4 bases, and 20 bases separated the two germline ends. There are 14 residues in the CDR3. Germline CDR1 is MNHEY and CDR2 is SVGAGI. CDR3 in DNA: TGTGCCACCCCAAGAGACGGACAAGGGTACGAGCAGTACTTC. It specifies CATPRDGQGYEQYF.

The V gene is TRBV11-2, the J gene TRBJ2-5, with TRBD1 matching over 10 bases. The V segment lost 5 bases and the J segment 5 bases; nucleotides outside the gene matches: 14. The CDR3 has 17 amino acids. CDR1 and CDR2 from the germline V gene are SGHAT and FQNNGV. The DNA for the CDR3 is TGTGCCAGCAGCCCTAGACAGGGGGCCATTATTGGGGAGACCCAGTACTTC. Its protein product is CASSPRQGAIIGETQYF.

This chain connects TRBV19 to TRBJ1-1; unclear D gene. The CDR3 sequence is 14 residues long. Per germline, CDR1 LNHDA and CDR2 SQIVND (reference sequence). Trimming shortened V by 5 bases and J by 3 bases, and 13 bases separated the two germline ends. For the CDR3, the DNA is TGTGCCAGTAGTTTTCGGCAGGCGGACACTGAAGCTTTCTTT. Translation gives CASSFRQADTEAFF.

The CDR3 sequence: CATRMAGRNSPLHF. The CDR3 DNA sequence: TGTGCCACCAGGATGGCGGGGCGGAATTCACCCCTCCACTTT. The genes are TRBV24-1 and TRBJ1-6; D is possibly TRBD1 (5 bases). CDR1 and CDR2 (germline): KGHDR, SFDVKD. V was clipped by 7 bases and J by 7 bases, with 13 bases between them. The CDR3 is made up of 14 amino acids.

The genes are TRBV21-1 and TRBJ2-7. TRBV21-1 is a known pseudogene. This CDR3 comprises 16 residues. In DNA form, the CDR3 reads TGTGCCAGCAGCAAAGTTAGACCCCCCGCAACCTACGAGCAGTACTTC. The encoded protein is CASSKVRPPATYEQYF.

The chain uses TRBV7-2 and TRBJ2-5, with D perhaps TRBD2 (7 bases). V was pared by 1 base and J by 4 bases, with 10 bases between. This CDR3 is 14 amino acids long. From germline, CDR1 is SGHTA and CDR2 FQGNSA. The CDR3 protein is CASSLVGGGETQYF. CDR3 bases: TGTGCCAGCAGCTTAGTGGGAGGGGGAGAGACCCAGTACTTC.

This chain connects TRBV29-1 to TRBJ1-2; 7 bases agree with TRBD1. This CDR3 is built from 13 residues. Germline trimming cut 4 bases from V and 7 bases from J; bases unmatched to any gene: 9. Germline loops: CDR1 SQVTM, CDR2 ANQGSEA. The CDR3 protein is CSVARTGLFGYTF. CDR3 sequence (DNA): TGCAGCGTTGCCAGGACAGGCTTATTTGGCTACACCTTC.

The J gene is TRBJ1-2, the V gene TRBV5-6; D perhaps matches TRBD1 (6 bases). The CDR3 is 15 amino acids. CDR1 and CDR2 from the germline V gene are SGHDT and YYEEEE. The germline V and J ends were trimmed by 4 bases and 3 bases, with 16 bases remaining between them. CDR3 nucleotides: TGTGCCAGCAGCAGTACAGGGCGGGAGTACTATGGCTACACCTTC. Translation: CASSSTGREYYGYTF.

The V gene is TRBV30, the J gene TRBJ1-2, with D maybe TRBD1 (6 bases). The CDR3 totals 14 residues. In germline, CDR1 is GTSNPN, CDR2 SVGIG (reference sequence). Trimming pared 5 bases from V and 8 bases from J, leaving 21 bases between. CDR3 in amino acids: CAWDLTGLRGGYTF. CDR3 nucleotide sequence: TGTGCCTGGGACTTGACAGGCCTAAGAGGCGGCTACACCTTC.

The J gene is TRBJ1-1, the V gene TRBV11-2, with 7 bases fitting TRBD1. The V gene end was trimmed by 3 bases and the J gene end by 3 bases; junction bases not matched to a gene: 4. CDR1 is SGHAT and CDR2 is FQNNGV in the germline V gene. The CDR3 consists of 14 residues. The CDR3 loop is CASSFMQGDTEAFF. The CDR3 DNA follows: TGTGCCAGCAGCTTTATGCAGGGGGACACTGAAGCTTTCTTT.

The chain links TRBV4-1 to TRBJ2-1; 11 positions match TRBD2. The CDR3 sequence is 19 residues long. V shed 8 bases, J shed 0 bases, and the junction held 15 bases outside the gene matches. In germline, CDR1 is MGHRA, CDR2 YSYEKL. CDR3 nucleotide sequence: TGCGCCAGCCGCCCGGGACTAGCGGTTTCTAGGAGCTCCTACAATGAGCAGTTCTTC. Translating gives CASRPGLAVSRSSYNEQFF.